This T cell receptor (beta chain) was sequenced during a study of T cells after yellow fever vaccination. Study-wide context: For low cell numbers, libraries were made with SMART-Seq v4 Ultra Low Input.

Conversion of TCR transcripts into cDNA relied on 5'RACE template switching, which added a universal primer site and UMIs. TCRdb processed the 5' RACE reads anew with MiXCR; each CDR3 protein has one entry. The table lists just under 600,000 distinct CDR3 sequences, approximately 12% of them singletons, with roughly 13% in the top ten. There are 14 residues in the CDR3. The germline V gene has CDR1 MNHEY and CDR2 SVGEGT. V was pared by 5 bases and J by 4 bases, with 7 bases of the junction left unmatched. A few counts support this clonotype. Its antigen is undetermined. Overall study results and limits: A minor fraction of clonotypes spanned both CD4 and CD8 compartments. The study re-detected most primary-vaccination clones after the booster (96% CD4, 80% to 90% CD8).

This sequence joins TRBV6-2 or TRBV6-3 and TRBJ1-2; 7 nucleotides agree with TRBD1. The starting material was PBMCs, obtained on the day of the yellow fever booster vaccination. The receptor was isolated from a man aged 30 to 39 who received the YFV17D yellow fever vaccine. The CDR3 DNA reads TGTGCCAGCAGTCTGGGACAGACGATCTATGGCTACACCTTC. It specifies CASSLGQTIYGYTF.